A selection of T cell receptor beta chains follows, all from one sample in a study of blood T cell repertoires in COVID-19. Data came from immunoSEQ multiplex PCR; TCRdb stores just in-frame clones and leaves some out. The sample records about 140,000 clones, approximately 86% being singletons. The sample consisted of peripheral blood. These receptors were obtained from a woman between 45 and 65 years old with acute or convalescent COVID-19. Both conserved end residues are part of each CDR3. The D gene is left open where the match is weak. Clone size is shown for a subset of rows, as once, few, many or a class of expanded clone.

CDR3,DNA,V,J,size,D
CASSPGLAGGPNTGELFF,TGTGCCAGCAGCCCTGGACTAGCGGGAGGCCCGAACACCGGGGAGCTGTTTTTT,TRBV7-6,TRBJ2-2,NA,TRBD2
CASSETVGTDNQPQHF,TGCGCCAGCAGCGAAACCGTCGGGACAGATAATCAGCCCCAGCATTTT,TRBV5-1,TRBJ1-5,NA,TRBD1
CASRRDTEAFF,TGTGCCAGCCGCAGGGACACTGAAGCTTTCTTT,TRBV6-5,TRBJ1-1,NA,NA
CASSLEFAGVDTGELFF,TGTGCCAGCAGCTTAGAATTCGCGGGAGTCGACACCGGGGAGCTGTTTTTT,TRBV11-2,TRBJ2-2,NA,TRBD2
CASSQTGSPNQPQHF,TGTGCCAGTAGCCAGACAGGGAGCCCCAATCAGCCCCAGCATTTT,TRBV19,TRBJ1-5,NA,TRBD1
CASSVRGLNIQYF,TGTGCCAGCAGCGTGAGGGGGTTAAACATTCAGTACTTC,TRBV2,TRBJ2-4,NA,NA
CAWKLPGLAGERGGELFF,TGTGCCTGGAAACTACCGGGACTAGCGGGAGAGAGGGGCGGGGAGCTGTTTTTT,TRBV30,TRBJ2-2,NA,TRBD2
CASMASYNSPLHF,TGTGCCAGTATGGCAAGCTATAATTCACCCCTCCACTTT,TRBV19,TRBJ1-6,NA,NA
CASSFLGQGNEKLFF,TGTGCCAGCAGCTTTTTGGGACAGGGTAATGAAAAACTGTTTTTT,TRBV5-8,TRBJ1-4,NA,TRBD1
CASSPSRQGLHTQYF,TGTGCCAGCAGCCCCAGTAGACAGGGATTACATACGCAGTATTTT,TRBV5-5,TRBJ2-3,NA,TRBD1
CASSPPLRERPDTQYF,TGCGCCAGCAGTCCGCCGTTACGGGAGCGGCCAGATACGCAGTATTTT,TRBV23-1,TRBJ2-3,few,NA
CASSQRQAYEQYF,TGCGCCAGCAGCCAACGACAGGCCTACGAGCAGTACTTC,TRBV4-1,TRBJ2-7,NA,NA
CASNIRLAGSYEQYF,TGTGCCAGCAACATCCGACTAGCGGGCTCCTACGAGCAGTACTTC,TRBV21-1,TRBJ2-7,NA,NA
CASSYSTESQETQYF,TGTGCCAGCAGTTACTCAACGGAGTCCCAAGAGACCCAGTACTTC,TRBV6-6,TRBJ2-5,NA,NA
CASSRDRYNEQFF,TGTGCCAGCAGCCGGGACAGGTACAATGAGCAGTTCTTC,TRBV6-5,TRBJ2-1,NA,TRBD1
CASSTGGSYYNEQFF,TGTGCCAGCAGCACAGGGGGCAGTTATTACAATGAGCAGTTCTTC,TRBV7-9,TRBJ2-1,NA,TRBD1
CASSSLPEAVSTSRGYTF,TGTGCCAGCAGTTCCCTTCCTGAAGCCGTTTCCACCTCGCGGGGCTACACCTTC,TRBV6-2/TRBV6-3,TRBJ1-2,NA,NA
CASSGGTGTYEQYF,TGTGCCAGCAGCGGTGGGACAGGGACCTACGAGCAGTACTTC,TRBV9,TRBJ2-7,NA,TRBD1
CASSSRTSGRAETQYF,TGTGCCAGCAGCTCCCGGACTAGCGGGAGAGCGGAGACCCAGTACTTC,TRBV9,TRBJ2-5,once,TRBD2
CSASPEDEQFF,TGCAGTGCTAGTCCGGAGGATGAGCAGTTCTTC,TRBV20-1,TRBJ2-1,few,NA
CASRVREGTEAFF,TGTGCCAGTAGGGTTAGGGAGGGCACTGAAGCTTTCTTT,TRBV19,TRBJ1-1,NA,NA